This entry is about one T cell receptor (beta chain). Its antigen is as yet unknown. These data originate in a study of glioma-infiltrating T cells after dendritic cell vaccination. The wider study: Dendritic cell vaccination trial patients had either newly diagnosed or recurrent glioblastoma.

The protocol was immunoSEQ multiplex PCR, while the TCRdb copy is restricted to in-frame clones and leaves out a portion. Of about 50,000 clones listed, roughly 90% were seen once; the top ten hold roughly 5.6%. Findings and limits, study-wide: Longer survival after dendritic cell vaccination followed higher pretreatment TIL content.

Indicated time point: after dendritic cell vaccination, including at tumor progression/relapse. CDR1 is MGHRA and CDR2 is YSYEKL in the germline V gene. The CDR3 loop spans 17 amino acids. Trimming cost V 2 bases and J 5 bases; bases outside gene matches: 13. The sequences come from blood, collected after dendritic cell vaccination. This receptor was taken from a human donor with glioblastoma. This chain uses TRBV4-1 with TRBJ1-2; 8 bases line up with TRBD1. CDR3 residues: CASSQPSKNRGFYGYTF. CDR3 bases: TGCGCCAGCAGCCAACCGAGTAAGAACAGGGGGTTTTATGGCTACACCTTC.